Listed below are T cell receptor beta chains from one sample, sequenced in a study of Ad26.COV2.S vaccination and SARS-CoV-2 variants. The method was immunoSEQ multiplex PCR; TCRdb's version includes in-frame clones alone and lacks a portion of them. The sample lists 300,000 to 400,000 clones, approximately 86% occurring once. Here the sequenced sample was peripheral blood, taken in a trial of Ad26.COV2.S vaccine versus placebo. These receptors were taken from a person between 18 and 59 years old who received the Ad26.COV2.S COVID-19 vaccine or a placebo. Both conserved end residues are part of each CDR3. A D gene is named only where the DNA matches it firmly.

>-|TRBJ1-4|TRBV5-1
CASSLEAPTNEKLFF
TGCGCCAGCAGCTTGGAGGCCCCAACTAATGAAAAACTGTTTTTT
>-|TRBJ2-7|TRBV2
CASSEQGLVVGEQYF
TGTGCCAGCAGTGAACAGGGTCTTGTAGTGGGTGAGCAGTACTTC
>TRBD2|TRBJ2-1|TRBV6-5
CASSGGLADYNEQFF
TGTGCCAGCAGCGGGGGACTAGCGGATTACAATGAGCAGTTCTTC
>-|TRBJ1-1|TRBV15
CATSRTLGGNTEAFF
TGTGCCACCAGCAGAACTCTGGGGGGGAACACTGAAGCTTTCTTT
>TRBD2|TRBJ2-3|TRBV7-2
CASSLTSGSSTDTQYF
TGTGCCAGCAGCCTTACTAGCGGGAGCAGCACAGATACGCAGTATTTT
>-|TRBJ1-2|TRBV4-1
CASSQGGGGSYGYTF
TGCGCCAGCAGCCAAGGGGGAGGGGGAAGCTATGGCTACACCTTC
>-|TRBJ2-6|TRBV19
CASSPWGASSGANVLTF
TGTGCCAGTAGTCCGTGGGGCGCCTCCTCTGGGGCCAACGTCCTGACTTTC
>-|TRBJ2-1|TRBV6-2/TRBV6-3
CASSPQGTYNEQFF
TGTGCCAGCAGCCCACAGGGAACCTACAATGAGCAGTTCTTC
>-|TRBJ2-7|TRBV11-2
CASSLGGGPTEQYF
TGTGCCAGCAGCTTAGGGGGGGGCCCCACTGAGCAGTACTTC
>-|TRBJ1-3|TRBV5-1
CASSLEAGGNTIYF
TGCGCCAGCAGCTTGGAGGCAGGAGGAAACACCATATATTTT